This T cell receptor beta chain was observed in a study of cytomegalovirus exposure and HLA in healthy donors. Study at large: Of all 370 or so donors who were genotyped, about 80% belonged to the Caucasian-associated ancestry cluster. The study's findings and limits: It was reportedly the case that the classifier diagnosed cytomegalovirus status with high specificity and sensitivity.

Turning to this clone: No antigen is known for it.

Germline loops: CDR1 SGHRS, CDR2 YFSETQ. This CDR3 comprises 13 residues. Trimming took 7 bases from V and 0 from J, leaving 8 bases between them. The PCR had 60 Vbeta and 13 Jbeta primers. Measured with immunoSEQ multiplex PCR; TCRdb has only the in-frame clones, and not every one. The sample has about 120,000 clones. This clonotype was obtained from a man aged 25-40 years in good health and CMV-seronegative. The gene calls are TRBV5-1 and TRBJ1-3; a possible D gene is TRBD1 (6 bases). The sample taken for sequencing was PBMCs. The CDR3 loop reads CASRQASGNTIYF. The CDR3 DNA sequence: TGCGCCAGCCGACAGGCCTCTGGAAACACCATATATTTT. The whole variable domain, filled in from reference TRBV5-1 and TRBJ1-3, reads KAGVTQTPRYLIKTRGQQVTLSCSPISGHRSVSWYQQTPGQGLQFLFEYFSETQRNKGNFPGRFSGRQFSNSRSEMNVSTLELGDSALYLCASRQASGNTIYFGEGSWLTVV.